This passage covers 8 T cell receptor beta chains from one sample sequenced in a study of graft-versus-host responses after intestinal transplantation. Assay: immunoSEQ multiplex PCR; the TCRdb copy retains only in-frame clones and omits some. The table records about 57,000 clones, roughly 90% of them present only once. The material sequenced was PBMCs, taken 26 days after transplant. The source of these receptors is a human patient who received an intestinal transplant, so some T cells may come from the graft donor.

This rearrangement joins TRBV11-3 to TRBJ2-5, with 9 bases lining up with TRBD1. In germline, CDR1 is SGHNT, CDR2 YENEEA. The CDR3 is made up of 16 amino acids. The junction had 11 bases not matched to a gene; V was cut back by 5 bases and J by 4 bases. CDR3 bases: TGTGCCAGCAGCCCCGGGACAGGGTCGGGTCCAGAGACCCAGTACTTC. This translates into CASSPGTGSGPETQYF. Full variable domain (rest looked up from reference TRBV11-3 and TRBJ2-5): EAGVVQSPRYKIIEKKQPVAFWCNPISGHNTLYWYLQNLGQGPELLIRYENEEAVDDSQLPKDRFSAERLKGVDSTLKIQPAELGDSAVYLCASSPGTGSGPETQYFGPGTRLLVL.

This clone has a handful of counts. CDR3 nucleotide sequence: TGCGCCAGCAGCCAAGATCGAGGAAGGGCAGGGGGCCTCCTCTCTGGAAACACCATATATTTT. This encodes CASSQDRGRAGGLLSGNTIYF. This chain connects TRBV4-1 to TRBJ1-3, with 8 bases fitting TRBD1. The germline gives CDR1 MGHRA, CDR2 YSYEKL. The CDR3 covers 21 residues. V lost 0 bases and J lost 0; bases outside the gene matches: 16.

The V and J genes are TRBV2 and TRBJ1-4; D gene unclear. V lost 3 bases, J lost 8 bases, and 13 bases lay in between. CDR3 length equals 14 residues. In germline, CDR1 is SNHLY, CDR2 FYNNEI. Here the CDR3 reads CASSEGRELEKLFF. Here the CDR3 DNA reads TGTGCCAGCAGTGAGGGGAGGGAACTCGAAAAACTGTTTTTT. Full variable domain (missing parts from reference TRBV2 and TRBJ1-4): EPEVTQTPSHQVTQMGQEVILRCVPISNHLYFYWYRQILGQKVEFLVSFYNNEISEKSEIFDDQFSVERPDGSNFTLKIRSTKLEDSAMYFCASSEGRELEKLFFGSGTQLSVL.

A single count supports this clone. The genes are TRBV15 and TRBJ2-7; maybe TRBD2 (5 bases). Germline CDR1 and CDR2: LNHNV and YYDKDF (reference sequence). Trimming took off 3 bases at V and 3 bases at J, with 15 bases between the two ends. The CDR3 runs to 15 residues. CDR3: CATSRGSGIRYEQYF. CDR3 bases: TGTGCCACCAGCAGGGGATCGGGGATACGCTACGAGCAGTACTTC.

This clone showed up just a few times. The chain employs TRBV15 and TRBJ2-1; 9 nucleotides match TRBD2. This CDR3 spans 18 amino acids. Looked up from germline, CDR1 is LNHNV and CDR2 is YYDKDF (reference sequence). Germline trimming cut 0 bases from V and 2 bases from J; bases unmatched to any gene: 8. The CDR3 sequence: CATSRERGGGRAYNEQFF. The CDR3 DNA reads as TGTGCCACCAGCAGAGAGAGGGGGGGCGGGAGGGCCTACAATGAGCAGTTCTTC.

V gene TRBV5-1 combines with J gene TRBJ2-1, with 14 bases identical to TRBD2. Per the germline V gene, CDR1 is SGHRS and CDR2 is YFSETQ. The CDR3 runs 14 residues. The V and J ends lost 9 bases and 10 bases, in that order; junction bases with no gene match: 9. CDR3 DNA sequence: TGCGCCACCACCGGGACTAGCGGGGGCCAGGAGCAGTTCTTC. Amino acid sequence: CATTGTSGGQEQFF.

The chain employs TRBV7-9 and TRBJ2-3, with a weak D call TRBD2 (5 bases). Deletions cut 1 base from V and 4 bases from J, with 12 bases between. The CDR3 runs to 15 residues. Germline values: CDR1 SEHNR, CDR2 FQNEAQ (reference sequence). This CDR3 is CASSLGRSGSDTQYF. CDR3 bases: TGTGCCAGCAGCTTAGGTAGATCGGGGTCAGATACGCAGTATTTT.

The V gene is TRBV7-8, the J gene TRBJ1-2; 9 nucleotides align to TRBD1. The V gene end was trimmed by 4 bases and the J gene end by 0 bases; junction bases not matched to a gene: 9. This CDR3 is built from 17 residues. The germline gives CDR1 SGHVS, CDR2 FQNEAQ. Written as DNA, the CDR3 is TGTGCCAGCAGCTCCGACAGGGGGGGACGATCTAACTATGGCTACACCTTC. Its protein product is CASSSDRGGRSNYGYTF.